This TCR beta chain was sequenced for a study of T cells in Graves' hyperthyroidism and ophthalmopathy (dated by TCRdb to the late 2010s). In the study overall: Peripheral blood samples were taken at initial diagnosis, before any treatment was given. Prospective prediction of ophthalmopathy was tested in an independent validation cohort of 18 to 20 hyperthyroidism patients and 17 patients who later progressed to ophthalmopathy. A discovery cohort of roughly 96 patients, roughly 45 with Graves' ophthalmopathy and about 60 with stable Graves' hyperthyroidism, was used to find distinguishing TCR V-J signatures. The paper reports TCR Vbeta CDR3 sequencing of fewer than 150 peripheral blood samples: around 45 ophthalmopathy, fewer than 85 hyperthyroidism and around 17 progressor patients. The approximately 98 discovery patients were randomly divided into training and test sets at a 7:3 ratio. Following sampling, methimazole starting at 30 mg daily was given to hyperthyroidism patients, and high-dose intravenous methylprednisolone was given to ophthalmopathy patients. The study also compared thyroid tissue and blood T-cell repertoires from five or six Graves' hyperthyroidism patients. The investigation overall reported the following: Most expanded thyroid clonotypes (frequency above 0.001) were also detected in blood, suggesting blood repertoires may reflect thyroid immune responses. No statistical method was used to fix the sample size in advance, and group allocation was not hidden from the investigators. During validation, the model predicted progression to ophthalmopathy a median of approximately 7 months ahead of onset, with roughly 65% sensitivity and roughly 72% specificity. In cross-validation, a model built on a 13 V-J signature told ophthalmopathy apart from stable hyperthyroidism with approximately 91% sensitivity and roughly 81% specificity, and in testing the same model reached 80%/75%.

Ten or more counts support this clonotype. The antigen this receptor binds is unknown. One base away there is no much larger clone; base qualities are not given. Ophthalmopathy patients had moderately to severely active disease, Clinical Activity Score of at least 3, NOSPECS grade of at least 4, and duration under 3 months. The study excluded patients with uncontrolled infections, other autoimmune diseases, pregnancy or lactation. Diagnoses relied on clinical symptoms, serum thyroxine and TRAb, thyroid ultrasound and orbital computed tomography. PBMCs were separated from around 9.1 ml of fresh peripheral blood using Ficoll-Paque density gradient centrifugation. Trizol reagent was used to extract total RNA, and RNA quality was then checked on an Agilent 2100 Bioanalyzer. As encoded in the germline V gene, CDR1 is MDHEN while CDR2 is SYDVKM. Including cysteine and phenylalanine, the CDR3 has 11 amino acids. Just the 33-base CDR3 DNA is kept, in frame starting at base 1. At the junction V is shortened by 9 bases and J by 1 base, with 6 bases in between.

Amplification of TCR beta CDR3 regions was carried out from RNA transcripts. For the first round of RT-PCR on the TCR CDR3, the HTBI primer set was used together with the Qiagen OneStep RT-PCR kit. The libraries were constructed in a second round of multiplex PCR and then size-selected and purified. Paired-end sequencing of the libraries was performed with 100 bp reads on an Illumina HiSeq2000. The original methods were these. SOAPnuke was used to process the raw data, removing reads that contained adapters or uncalled bases, had a mean Phred below 15, or lacked an exact match to the constant primer or identifier. COPE v1.2.5 was used to merge the high-quality paired reads, and each unique nucleotide sequence was defined as a clonotype. MiTCR v1.1 was used to align clonotypes to the IMGT TRBV, TRBD and TRBJ reference segments. The analysis was restricted to V-J combinations with a frequency above 0.0001, which together covered 98% to 99.2% of the repertoires. A TCS score was defined as the ratio of F50 (clonal expansion) to E x V (chaos), with BLOSUM62-based TCRdist applied between CDR3 peptides within each V-J. Welch's t-statistics and random forest reduced roughly 540 V-J features to roughly 13, which were used in a naive Bayes classifier (R e1071). The similarity between thyroid and blood repertoires was quantified using the Morisita-Horn index. TCRdb trimmed the raw reads at Q25, called clones with MiXCR and kept productive beta chains. CDR3 protein sequences are deduplicated, and each keeps its most common genes and DNA. TCRdb's processing, not the authors' own work, is the source of the V and J calls. This sample lists 600,000 to 700,000 distinct CDR3 sequences; 14% to 15% were detected once. The top ten clones comprise approximately 4.3% of the sample.

This TCR came from a woman aged 40 to 49 with Graves' ophthalmopathy. Specimen: blood. The rearrangement combines TRBV28 with TRBJ1-1, with the D gene too uncertain to name. The DNA is TGTGCCAGGCCACGGAACACTGAAGCTTTCTTT. This yields the protein CARPRNTEAFF.